This is a list of T cell receptor beta chains from one sample in a study of molecular identifiers for immune sequencing clone quantification. TCRdb reprocessed the PCR reads with MiXCR, giving one entry per CDR3 protein. The sample contains hundreds of thousands of distinct CDR3 sequences, roughly 23% of which appear only once. The sample taken for sequencing was naive CD8+ T cells from blood, with Jurkat cell RNA spiked in. The receptors stem from a human donor in good health. Some libraries in this study had Jurkat cell RNA spiked in. Both conserved end residues are part of each CDR3. A D gene is named only where the DNA matches it firmly. Only part of the rows carry a size: once, few, many, or a class if the clone is expanded.

length,J,size,V,D,CDR3,DNA
13,TRBJ2-7,NA,TRBV28,TRBD2,CAIGGGAPNEQYF,TGTGCCATCGGGGGGGGGGCCCCCAACGAGCAGTACTTC
15,TRBJ1-3,NA,TRBV9,NA,CASSVDPSSGNTIYF,TGTGCCAGCAGCGTAGATCCGAGCTCTGGAAACACCATATATTTT
17,TRBJ2-3,many,TRBV6-2/TRBV6-3,NA,CASSYSLLGQSTDTQYF,TGTGCCAGCAGTTACTCGCTCTTAGGACAGAGCACAGATACGCAGTATTTT
16,TRBJ2-3,many,TRBV11-2,TRBD2,CASSLYAGGLGDTQYF,TGTGCCAGCAGCTTATACGCGGGGGGGCTTGGAGATACGCAGTATTTT
14,TRBJ2-7,few,TRBV9,NA,CASSVSGLLHEQYF,TGTGCCAGCAGCGTAAGCGGCTTGCTACACGAGCAGTACTTC
15,TRBJ1-1,many,TRBV6-5,NA,CASSYAPGLGTEAFF,TGTGCCAGCAGTTACGCTCCGGGATTAGGCACTGAAGCTTTCTTT
14,TRBJ2-1,many,TRBV4-3,NA,CASSQDTGDNEQFF,TGCGCCAGCAGCCAAGATACGGGAGACAATGAGCAGTTCTTC
13,TRBJ2-5,few,TRBV7-9,NA,CASSRDFLETQYF,TGTGCCAGCAGCAGGGACTTCCTAGAGACCCAGTACTTC
14,TRBJ2-7,many,TRBV27,NA,CASSFEGSSYEQYF,TGTGCCAGCAGTTTCGAGGGAAGCTCCTACGAGCAGTACTTC
13,TRBJ2-7,few,TRBV5-1,NA,CASRAGQAYEQYF,TGCGCCAGCAGAGCGGGACAGGCCTACGAGCAGTACTTC
14,TRBJ2-3,NA,TRBV20-1,NA,CSAKGVSSTDTQCF,TGCAGTGCTAAGGGGGTCTCTAGCACAGATACGCAGTGTTTT
18,TRBJ2-7,few,TRBV4-1,TRBD2,CASSQREEGAGGLYEQYF,TGCGCCAGCAGCCAGAGGGAGGAGGGAGCGGGGGGACTTTACGAGCAGTACTTC
14,TRBJ1-6,NA,TRBV11-2,NA,CASSFGPGALTLHF,TGTGCCAGCAGCTTCGGTCCGGGAGCGTTGACCCTCCACTTT
14,TRBJ2-3,many,TRBV12-3/TRBV12-4,TRBD1,CASRPGTGVDTQYF,TGTGCCAGCAGGCCCGGGACAGGGGTGGATACGCAGTATTTT
13,TRBJ2-3,many,TRBV7-9,NA,CASPLPDTDTQYF,TGTGCCAGCCCTCTTCCAGACACAGATACGCAGTATTTT
15,TRBJ2-7,many,TRBV11-2,TRBD2,CASSTSSGGPPEQYF,TGTGCCAGCAGCACCTCTAGCGGGGGGCCGCCCGAGCAGTACTTC
16,TRBJ2-5,many,TRBV6-6,TRBD2,CASSYGSGGHQETQYF,TGTGCCAGCAGTTACGGGAGCGGGGGGCACCAAGAGACCCAGTACTTC
16,TRBJ2-7,many,TRBV7-9,TRBD2,CASSFKVRGGVHEQYF,TGTGCCAGCAGCTTTAAAGTGCGGGGGGGAGTCCACGAGCAGTACTTC
16,TRBJ2-5,NA,TRBV15,NA,CATSMPEFKATETQYF,TGTGCCACCAGCATGCCGGAGTTTAAAGCTACGGAGACCCAGTACTTC
16,TRBJ1-2,NA,TRBV19,NA,CASSIMDPAADYGYTF,TGTGCCAGTAGTATAATGGACCCCGCCGCGGACTATGGCTACACCTTC
13,TRBJ2-3,NA,TRBV19,TRBD2,CASSRTSTDTHYF,TGTGCCAGTAGCAGGACTAGCACAGATACGCACTATTTT
15,TRBJ1-1,many,TRBV7-9,TRBD1,CASSWTGVRNTEAFF,TGTGCCAGCAGCTGGACAGGGGTCAGGAACACTGAAGCTTTCTTT
16,TRBJ2-7,many,TRBV30,TRBD2,CAWSVAGTSGSHEQYF,TGTGCCTGGAGTGTAGCCGGGACTAGCGGGAGCCACGAGCAGTACTTC
14,TRBJ1-2,many,TRBV2,NA,CASSEASREHGYTF,TGTGCCAGCAGTGAAGCAAGTAGGGAACATGGCTACACCTTC
18,TRBJ1-1,NA,TRBV10-2,TRBD1,CASSVAGQGAMQNTEAFF,TGCGCCAGCAGTGTCGCGGGACAGGGGGCCATGCAGAACACTGAAGCTTTCTTT
15,TRBJ1-5,few,TRBV9,TRBD1,CASSVVSGQNQPQHF,TGTGCCAGCAGCGTAGTCTCGGGACAGAATCAGCCCCAGCATTTT
17,TRBJ2-5,NA,TRBV4-1,TRBD1,CASSHENRATRTGTQYF,TGCGCCAGCAGCCATGAAAACCGGGCCACTAGGACAGGGACCCAGTACTTC
14,TRBJ2-3,NA,TRBV11-2,TRBD1,CASSGDRVQNTQYF,TGTGCCAGCAGCGGGGACAGGGTCCAGAATACGCAGTATTTT
11,TRBJ2-5,many,TRBV2,NA,CASILLETQYF,TGTGCCAGCATTTTACTGGAGACCCAGTACTTC
13,TRBJ2-7,few,TRBV27,NA,CASSWQAGYEQYF,TGTGCCAGCAGTTGGCAGGCGGGATACGAGCAGTACTTC
13,TRBJ1-2,few,TRBV6-5,TRBD1,CASTGGQNYGYTF,TGTGCCAGCACAGGGGGGCAGAACTATGGCTACACCTTC
15,TRBJ2-3,NA,TRBV9,NA,CASSVQQASDDTQYF,TGTGCCAGCAGCGTACAACAGGCTAGCGATGATACGCAGTATTTT
15,TRBJ2-3,NA,TRBV14,NA,CASSQVSGHTATQYF,TGTGCCAGCAGCCAAGTTAGTGGACACACAGCTACGCAGTATTTT
17,TRBJ2-2,few,TRBV19,NA,CASSIDSTGRNTGELFF,TGTGCCAGTAGTATAGATAGTACAGGACGTAACACCGGGGAGCTGTTTTTT
14,TRBJ1-3,NA,TRBV5-6,NA,CASSLVESGNTIYF,TGTGCCAGCAGCTTGGTGGAGTCTGGAAACACCATATATTTT
16,TRBJ2-6,many,TRBV27,NA,CASSPVSWSGANVLTF,TGTGCCAGCAGTCCGGTGTCGTGGTCTGGGGCCAACGTCCTGACTTTC
16,TRBJ2-5,NA,TRBV7-9,NA,CASSGGYGLASETQYF,TGTGCCAGCAGCGGAGGGTACGGGTTGGCTTCAGAGACCCAGTACTTC
16,TRBJ2-2,many,TRBV9,NA,CASSVGGTTNTGELFF,TGTGCCAGCAGCGTAGGAGGGACAACGAACACCGGGGAGCTGTTTTTT
14,TRBJ2-7,once,TRBV14,NA,CASSLMGDSNEQYF,TGTGCCAGCAGCCTTATGGGGGACTCCAACGAGCAGTACTTC
15,TRBJ1-1,many,TRBV6-1,NA,CASSDIQGLYTEAFF,TGTGCCAGCAGTGATATACAGGGCCTTTACACTGAAGCTTTCTTT